These 5 T cell receptor beta chains came from one sample sequenced in a study of blood T cell repertoires in COVID-19. TCRdb keeps only in-frame clones here, not all; method: immunoSEQ multiplex PCR. The repertoire has over 95,000 clones, 81% of them found once; the top ten carry over 9.5%. Sequences were obtained from peripheral blood. The origin of the receptors is a human donor in a cohort sampled during active COVID-19.

The V and J genes are TRBV23-1 and TRBJ1-2; perhaps TRBD1 as D (5 bases). TRBV23-1 is flagged as an ORF with uncertain function. The CDR3 runs to 16 residues. V was shortened by 7 bases and J by 1 base, with 19 bases between the two germline ends. The CDR3 nucleotides are TGCGCCAGCACCCAGAAAGGCCAGGGCCGTAACTATGGCTACACCTTC. It is translated as CASTQKGQGRNYGYTF.

This chain connects TRBV5-1 to TRBJ1-2, with 9 bases that match TRBD1. Germline V gene data show CDR1 as SGHRS and CDR2 as YFSETQ. V lost 1 base to trimming and J lost 4 bases; unmatched junction nucleotides: 5. This CDR3 is built from 15 residues. CDR3 amino acids: CASSLMGTGIYGYTF. The CDR3 coding sequence is TGCGCCAGCAGCTTGATGGGGACAGGGATCTATGGCTACACCTTC.

This chain's CDR3 is CASSLAGVYNYGYTF. The CDR3 region has the DNA TGTGCCAGCAGCTTGGCCGGGGTGTATAACTATGGCTACACCTTC. The chain employs TRBV5-4 and TRBJ1-2; D ambiguous. CDR1 is SGHNT, CDR2 YYREEE, per germline (reference sequence). The V gene lost 0 bases and the J gene lost 1 base, with 10 bases spanning the gap. This CDR3 is built from 15 residues.

V and J are TRBV6-5 and TRBJ2-7; D is perhaps TRBD1 (5 bases). V dropped 6 bases and J dropped 5 bases, with 11 bases sitting between them. The CDR3 totals 12 residues. The germline V gene has CDR1 MNHEY and CDR2 SVGAGI. The CDR3 sequence is CASRQGPDEQYF. The CDR3 nucleotides read TGTGCCAGCAGGCAGGGCCCTGACGAGCAGTACTTC.

This rearrangement joins TRBV7-9 to TRBJ2-5; TRBD2 aligns across 8 bases. V was clipped by 1 base and J by 5 bases; unmatched bases: 12. CDR1 is SEHNR and CDR2 is FQNEAQ in the germline V gene (reference sequence). This CDR3 is 17 amino acids long. The CDR3 sequence: CASSLVPRTSPYETQYF. CDR3 coding DNA: TGTGCCAGCAGCTTAGTTCCGAGGACTAGCCCTTATGAGACCCAGTACTTC. The full variable domain, in which reference TRBV7-9 and TRBJ2-5 provide the parts outside the CDR3, is DTGVSQNPRHKITKRGQNVTFRCDPISEHNRLYWYRQTLGQGPEFLTYFQNEAQLEKSRLLSDRFSAERPKGSFSTLEIQRTEQGDSAMYLCASSLVPRTSPYETQYFGPGTRLLVL.